A single sample is the source of the 8 T cell receptor beta chains below, sequenced in a study of cytomegalovirus exposure and HLA in healthy donors. A multiplex PCR was run with 60 Vbeta primers and 13 Jbeta primers. The data were produced by immunoSEQ multiplex PCR, yet TCRdb's version contains in-frame clones alone and is incomplete. The sample totals 80,000 to 100,000 clones. The material sequenced was PBMCs. The receptors were sampled from a man aged 45-65 years in good health and CMV-seropositive.

The rearrangement uses TRBV5-6 and TRBJ2-7, with TRBD1 matching over 10 bases. The CDR3 loop spans 14 amino acids. With V trimmed by 2 bases and J by 6 bases, 5 bases remained unmatched. Germline lookup yields CDR1 SGHDT and CDR2 YYEEEE. This chain's CDR3 is CASSFRTGGREQYF. CDR3 in DNA: TGTGCCAGCAGCTTCCGGACAGGGGGGCGCGAGCAGTACTTC.

The chain uses TRBV18 and TRBJ1-1; 8 nucleotides match TRBD1. The CDR3 covers 16 residues. Germline trimming cut 1 base from V and 2 bases from J; bases unmatched to any gene: 6. CDR1 and CDR2 from the germline V gene are KGHSH and LQKENI. CDR3 protein: CASSPLTGGENTEAFF. The CDR3 bases are TGTGCCAGCTCACCACTTACAGGGGGGGAAAACACTGAAGCTTTCTTT.

The genes are TRBV30 and TRBJ2-2, with a possible D match to TRBD1 (5 bases). The CDR3 totals 14 residues. The V end lost 2 bases, the J end lost 5 bases, and 12 bases lay between the germline ends. Germline lookup yields CDR1 GTSNPN and CDR2 SVGIG (reference sequence). The CDR3 region is CAWSQGSTTGELFF. As DNA, the CDR3 is TGTGCCTGGAGTCAGGGTAGCACAACCGGGGAGCTGTTTTTT.

This chain links TRBV5-1 with TRBJ2-1, with D possibly being TRBD1 (5 bases). The CDR3 is made up of 14 amino acids. With 0 bases removed from V and 7 bases from J, the gap between germline ends came to 11 bases. From germline, CDR1 is SGHRS and CDR2 YFSETQ. The CDR3 DNA reads as TGCGCCAGCAGCTTGGATCTAAGGGGTAATGAGCAGTTCTTC. It is translated as CASSLDLRGNEQFF.

V is TRBV19 and J is TRBJ1-1; TRBD1 agrees at 8 bases. Germline CDR1 is LNHDA and CDR2 is SQIVND (reference sequence). V shed 3 bases and J 4 bases; nucleotides not matched to a gene: 7. The CDR3 length is 15 residues. CDR3 protein: CASSMGGDRSTEAFF. The CDR3 bases are TGTGCCAGTAGTATGGGGGGGGACAGGAGCACTGAAGCTTTCTTT.

The CDR3 protein is CASHETGIYQPQHF. CDR3 bases: TGTGCCAGTCACGAGACAGGGATCTATCAGCCCCAGCATTTT. J is TRBJ1-5 and V is TRBV19; 7 positions match TRBD1. The CDR3 totals 14 residues. The germline gives CDR1 LNHDA, CDR2 SQIVND (reference sequence). After removal of 8 bases from V and 5 bases from J, the junction contained 9 bases not matched to a gene.

The chain joins TRBV19 to TRBJ2-7; TRBD1 is a possible D gene (5 bases). Trimming cost V 6 bases and J 3 bases, with 15 bases left between them. The length of the CDR3 is 14 residues. CDR1 is LNHDA and CDR2 is SQIVND in the germline V gene (reference sequence). CDR3 residues: CASSPRALNYEQYF. The CDR3 nucleotides are TGTGCCAGTAGCCCCAGGGCCTTAAACTACGAGCAGTACTTC.

The V gene is TRBV7-6, the J gene TRBJ2-2, with 9 nucleotides matching TRBD2. Germline CDR1 reads SGHVS; CDR2 reads FNYEAQ. The CDR3 is 18 amino acids. Trimming removed 0 bases from V and 2 bases from J; junction bases left unmatched: 7. The CDR3 loop is CASSLAWSSGTNTGELFF. The CDR3 nucleotides are TGTGCCAGCAGCTTAGCGTGGTCTAGCGGGACTAACACCGGGGAGCTGTTTTTT. The full variable domain, completed using reference TRBV7-6 and TRBJ2-2, is GAGVSQSPRYKVTKRGQDVALRCDPISGHVSLYWYRQALGQGPEFLTYFNYEAQQDKSGLPNDRFSAERPEGSISTLTIQRTEQRDSAMYRCASSLAWSSGTNTGELFFGEGSRLTVL.